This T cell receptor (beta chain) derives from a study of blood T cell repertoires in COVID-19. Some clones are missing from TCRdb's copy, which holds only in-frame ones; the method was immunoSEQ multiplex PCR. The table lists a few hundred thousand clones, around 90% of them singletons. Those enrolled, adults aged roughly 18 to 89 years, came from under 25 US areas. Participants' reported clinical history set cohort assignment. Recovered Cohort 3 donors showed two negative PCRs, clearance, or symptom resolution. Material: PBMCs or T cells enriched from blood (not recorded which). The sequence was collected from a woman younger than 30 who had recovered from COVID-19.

CDR3 amino acids: CATSANGYNEQFF. The CDR3 nucleotides read TGTGCCACCAGTGCCAACGGGTACAATGAGCAGTTCTTC. The rearrangement links TRBV24-1 to TRBJ2-1; D is ambiguous. This CDR3 has 13 amino acids. Trimming took off 5 bases at V and 4 bases at J, with 8 bases between the two ends. Germline V CDR1 and CDR2: KGHDR, SFDVKD.